This T cell receptor beta chain was documented in a study of low-dose radiotherapy and immunotherapy resistance in tumors (dated by TCRdb to between 2022 and 2023). Study-wide context: Patients in Cohort 1 were given 0.5 Gy per fraction every 2 weeks, and the prescribed total PTV dose was 6.5 Gy. Eight patients were included in the translational analysis, namely three from the first dose cohort plus the first five from the second dose cohort. Patients in Cohort 2 were given 1 Gy per fraction every two weeks, for a total of 13 Gy across 26 weeks. Nivolumab and ipilimumab were both given intravenously, with nivolumab at a 240 mg flat dose every two weeks and ipilimumab at 1 mg/kg every six weeks. The trial did not randomize participants into treatment groups. Intravenous cyclophosphamide at 200 mg/m2 was administered every two weeks, one day ahead of each radiation and immunotherapy administration. Aspirin 300 mg was taken orally once daily by patients for four cycles, starting on cycle 1 day 1.

This clonotype was seen repeatedly, ten times or more. Its target antigen remains unknown. The input lacks base qualities; no much larger clone sits a single base away. This specimen's time point label, interpreted: after trial treatment. This specimen's treatment or condition label, interpreted: LDRT plus nivolumab, ipilimumab, low-dose cyclophosphamide and aspirin (RACIN trial). The donors came from RACIN, which was a single-arm phase I dose-escalation trial that paired nivolumab and ipilimumab with aspirin, low-dose cyclophosphamide and low-dose radiotherapy. Eligible patients had advanced, TIL-negative solid tumors. The CDR3, cysteine through phenylalanine, is 17 amino acids long. Kept here is only the CDR3 DNA, which spans 51 bases and is read in frame from base 1. Trimming at the junction amounts to 2 bases on V and 4 bases on J, and the germline ends lie 21 bases apart. Looking up the germline V gene (reference sequence) yields CDR1 SGHKS and CDR2 YYEKEE.

TCRdb shows the sequencer as Illumina HiSeq 2500. Superscript III and a set of TRAV- and TRBV-specific primers were used to synthesize first-strand cDNA, so that both TCRalpha and TCRbeta chains were covered. TCRs were amplified with Phusion for about 22 PCR cycles using a constant-region primer together with the adapter attached to the V primers. Amplification of the isolated mRNA was done with the MessageAmp II aRNA Amplification Kit, which involved a roughly 17-hour in vitro transcription at 37 degrees C. mRNA for TCR sequencing was isolated with the Dynabeads mRNA DIRECT Purification Kit. Indexed Illumina adapters were added in a second Phusion PCR of roughly 27 cycles, and the PCR products were purified with AMPure XP beads. Under the source paper's analysis protocol: Using custom Perl scripts, TCR sequences encoding the same protein were pooled, out-of-frame sequences were removed, and the abundance of each clonotype was computed. TCR sequences supported by only a single read were excluded from analysis. Shannon entropy, Gini index, clonality, richness, and the frequency of TCRs shared between repertoires were included as repertoire metrics. TCRdb reran the public reads through fastp at Q25 and MiXCR, keeping productive beta chains. Rows are unified per CDR3 protein, each entry keeping the most common DNA and genes. Clone size and V and J calls follow TCRdb, not the original study. The table for this sample lists under 90,000 distinct CDR3 sequences; 15% to 20% of them were counted only once. 1.1% to 1.5% of the sample is held by the ten biggest clonotypes.

This sequence originates from a male donor with prostate cancer. The chain is assembled from TRBV5-5 and TRBJ1-2; TRBD1 is a possible D gene, resting on 5 matching bases. The starting material was PBMCs, obtained after low-dose radiotherapy plus immunotherapy. The CDR3 here reads CASSFQDTGAVGYGYTF. At the DNA level, the sequence is TGTGCCAGCAGCTTTCAGGACACCGGCGCGGTGGGCTATGGCTACACCTTC.